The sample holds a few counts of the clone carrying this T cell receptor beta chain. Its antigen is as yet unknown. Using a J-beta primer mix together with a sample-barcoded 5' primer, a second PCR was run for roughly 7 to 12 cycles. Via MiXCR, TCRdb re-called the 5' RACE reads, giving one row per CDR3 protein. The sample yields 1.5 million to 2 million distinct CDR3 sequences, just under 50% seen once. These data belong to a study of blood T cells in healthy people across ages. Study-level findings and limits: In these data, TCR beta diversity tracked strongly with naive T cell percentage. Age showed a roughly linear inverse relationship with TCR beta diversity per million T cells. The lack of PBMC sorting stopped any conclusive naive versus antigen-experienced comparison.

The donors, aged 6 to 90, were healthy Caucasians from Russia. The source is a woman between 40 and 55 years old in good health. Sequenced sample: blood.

The CDR3 region is CASSLPGQNNDEQYF. CDR3 nucleotide sequence: TGTGCCAGCAGCTTACCGGGACAGAATAACGACGAGCAGTACTTC. The J gene is TRBJ2-7, the V gene TRBV13; 7 bases align to TRBD1. This CDR3 contains 15 residues. Per the germline V gene, CDR1 is PRHDT and CDR2 is FYEKMQ (reference sequence). Trimming took 2 bases from V and 5 from J; bases not matched to a gene: 9. Using reference TRBV13 and TRBJ2-7 for the parts outside the CDR3, the full variable domain is AAGVIQSPRHLIKEKRETATLKCYPIPRHDTVYWYQQGPGQDPQFLISFYEKMQSDKGSIPDRFSAQQFSDYHSELNMSSLELGDSALYFCASSLPGQNNDEQYFGPGTRLTVT.